This TCR beta chain was captured by sequencing in a study of cytomegalovirus exposure and HLA in healthy donors. About the study: Of the donors genotyped, 398 in all, around 77% fell in the Caucasian-associated ancestry cluster.

13 Jbeta primers and 60 Vbeta primers were used for the PCR. The protocol was immunoSEQ multiplex PCR, while the TCRdb copy is restricted to in-frame clones and leaves out a portion. The sample has 130,000 or so clones; roughly 73% are singletons. A word on this clone: Its specificity is unknown.

V was trimmed by 4 bases and J by 4 bases, leaving 17 bases between them. Germline values: CDR1 SGHTS, CDR2 YDEGEE. The CDR3 has 15 amino acids. Study-level findings and limits: TCR beta sequences reportedly predicted most subjects' HLA-A and HLA-B alleles accurately. Reports indicated that the classifier achieved high specificity and sensitivity in diagnosing cytomegalovirus status. Later analysis suggested most CMV-associated TCR beta chains were HLA-restricted.

The gene calls are TRBV5-8 and TRBJ1-1; unclear D gene. This sequence originates from a man aged 35 to 55 in good health and CMV-seronegative. The source material was PBMCs. The CDR3 DNA reads as TGTGCCAGCAGCCCGCGAGAATCGGGGAGCACTGAAGCTTTCTTT. Translating gives CASSPRESGSTEAFF.